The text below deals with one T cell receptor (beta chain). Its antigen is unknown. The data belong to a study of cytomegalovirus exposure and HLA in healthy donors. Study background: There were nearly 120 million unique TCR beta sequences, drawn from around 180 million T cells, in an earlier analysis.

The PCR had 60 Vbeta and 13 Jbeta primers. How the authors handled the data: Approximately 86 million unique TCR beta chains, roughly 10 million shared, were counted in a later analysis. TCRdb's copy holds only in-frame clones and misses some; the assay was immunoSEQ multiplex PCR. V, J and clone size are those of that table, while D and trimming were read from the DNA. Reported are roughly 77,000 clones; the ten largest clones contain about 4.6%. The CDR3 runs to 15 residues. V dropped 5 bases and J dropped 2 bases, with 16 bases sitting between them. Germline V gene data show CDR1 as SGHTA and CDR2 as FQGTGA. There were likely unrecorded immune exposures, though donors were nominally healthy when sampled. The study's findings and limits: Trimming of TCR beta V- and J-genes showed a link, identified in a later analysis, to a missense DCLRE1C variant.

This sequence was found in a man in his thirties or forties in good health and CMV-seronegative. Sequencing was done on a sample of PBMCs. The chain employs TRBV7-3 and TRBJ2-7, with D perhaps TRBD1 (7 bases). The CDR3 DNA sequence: TGTGCCAGCAGCGGCGGGACCCAGGGGGCCTACGAGCAGTACTTC. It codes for CASSGGTQGAYEQYF.